This T cell receptor (beta chain) was captured by sequencing in a study of read filtering for tumor transcriptome and immune sequencing. As for the study in general: Patients were 16 to 20 male and some 13 female, mean age 65.9 years, range about 47 to 85. TCR-mapped reads were about 3.5 to 10.27 million with IR-seq versus about 75 to 1,400 with RNA-seq. Notes on the study in general: RNA-seq captured clonotypes less deeply and reliably than IR-seq.

Molecular barcoded adaptors covering alpha/delta and beta/gamma chains were used on approximately 440 ng RNA. TCRdb re-derived calls from the reads in MiXCR, one entry per CDR3 protein. The sample yields about 46,000 distinct CDR3 sequences, 15% to 20% seen once. The V end was cut by 0 bases, the J end by 2 bases, with 5 bases between. The CDR3 covers 14 residues. This clonotype was counted many times. Its antigen is not identified. Sequencing was carried out using a population of CD138-negative cells sorted from bone marrow. The TCR comes from a donor aged 40 or older with multiple myeloma. The chain uses TRBV12-3 or TRBV12-4 and TRBJ2-1; possibly TRBD2 for D (5 bases). The CDR3 region is CASSLAGTYNEQFF. In DNA form, the CDR3 reads TGTGCCAGCAGTTTAGCCGGGACCTACAATGAGCAGTTCTTC.